What follows are 9 T cell receptor beta chains derived from one specimen sequenced in a study of shared clonotypes between healthy human individuals. Generated by immunoSEQ multiplex PCR, the TCRdb table keeps only in-frame clones and is missing some. Of about 2.1 million clones detected, 85% to 95% appear once; the ten largest clones hold about 1.6%. Naive-designated CD8 cells lacked CD45RO, were positively enriched for CCR7, and omitted terminally differentiated effector memory CD45RA+ cells. The sequencing sample was made of naive CD8+ T cells from PBMCs. The receptors shown here come from a man in his late teens or twenties in good health. Some clones in this sample may be carry-over from other donors' samples.

V and J are TRBV18 and TRBJ2-7; no clear D. This CDR3 spans 15 amino acids. V was clipped by 2 bases and J by 0 bases, with 11 bases between them. Germline CDR1 KGHSH, CDR2 LQKENI. The CDR3, as DNA: TGTGCCAGCTCACCAAACTTACCGAGCTCCTACGAGCAGTACTTC. This gives the protein CASSPNLPSSYEQYF.

The rearrangement uses TRBV7-9 and TRBJ1-1; D is undetermined. Germline V lookup: CDR1 SEHNR, CDR2 FQNEAQ (reference sequence). V gave up 0 bases and J gave up 6 bases, with 8 bases separating them. CDR3 size: 13 residues. In DNA form, the CDR3 reads TGTGCCAGCAGCTTAGCGCGGGGTTCTGAAGCTTTCTTT. This codes for CASSLARGSEAFF.

J is TRBJ2-7 and V is TRBV7-9; a possible D gene is TRBD1 (5 bases). The CDR3 is 14 amino acids. CDR1 and CDR2 from the germline V gene are SEHNR and FQNEAQ (reference sequence). Between the trimmed V and J ends, which lost 1 base and 6 bases, there was a span of 13 bases. As DNA, the CDR3 is TGTGCCAGCAGCTTAGAGTGGCAGGGCGTCGAGCAGTACTTC. Protein: CASSLEWQGVEQYF.

V usage is TRBV5-6 and J usage is TRBJ1-6; D is possibly TRBD1 (5 bases). V shed 4 bases and J shed 9 bases, with 11 bases lying between them. Germline CDR1 is SGHDT and CDR2 is YYEEEE. The CDR3 sequence is 13 residues long. In nucleotides, the CDR3 is TGTGCCAGCAGCGAAGGGACCGTTTCACCCCTCCACTTT. Amino acids: CASSEGTVSPLHF. The whole variable domain, filled in from reference TRBV5-6 and TRBJ1-6, reads DAGVTQSPTHLIKTRGQQVTLRCSPKSGHDTVSWYQQALGQGPQFIFQYYEEEERQRGNFPDRFSGHQFPNYSSELNVNALLLGDSALYLCASSEGTVSPLHFGNGTRLTVT.

This chain joins TRBV28 and TRBJ1-1, with D perhaps matching TRBD1 (5 bases). The V gene lost 1 base and the J gene lost 5 bases, with 17 bases spanning the gap. The CDR3 covers 16 residues. CDR1 MDHEN and CDR2 SYDVKM come from the germline V gene. The CDR3 sequence is CASSLYRGTPDTEAFF. The CDR3 DNA is TGTGCCAGCAGTTTATACCGCGGGACGCCGGATACTGAAGCTTTCTTT.

The genes are TRBV19 and TRBJ1-5; 9 bases line up with TRBD1. The V and J ends lost 3 bases and 12 bases, in that order; junction bases with no gene match: 3. The germline CDR1 and CDR2 sequences are LNHDA and SQIVND (reference sequence). The CDR3 length is 12 residues. The CDR3 DNA reads as TGTGCCAGTAGTATTGACAGGGGGGGCCAGCATTTT. Its protein product is CASSIDRGGQHF.

The V call is TRBV10-2, the J call TRBJ2-1; D is possibly TRBD2 (6 bases). V was cut by 10 bases and J by 6 bases, with 13 bases left in between. The V gene's germline CDR1 is WSHSY and CDR2 SAAADI. The CDR3 spans 12 residues. This chain's CDR3 is CATNSGVNEQFF. CDR3 bases: TGCGCCACAAACTCGGGGGTCAATGAGCAGTTCTTC.

This rearrangement joins TRBV18 to TRBJ1-4; D gene unclear. Germline lookup yields CDR1 KGHSH and CDR2 LQKENI. V lost 1 base and J lost 4, with 4 bases in between. The CDR3 runs to 13 residues. The CDR3 region is CASSPLGNEKLFF. The DNA for the CDR3 is TGTGCCAGCTCACCACTCGGTAATGAAAAACTGTTTTTT.

This chain connects TRBV6-5 to TRBJ2-3; no clear D gene. The length of the CDR3 is 16 residues. Germline CDR1 is MNHEY and CDR2 is SVGAGI. V was shortened by 4 bases and J by 0 bases, with 14 bases between the two germline ends. CDR3 sequence reads: CASSSAFADSTDTQYF. CDR3 coding DNA: TGTGCCAGCAGTTCCGCCTTCGCGGATAGCACAGATACGCAGTATTTT.